This paragraph covers one T cell receptor beta chain sequence. The entry originates in a study of blood T cell repertoires in COVID-19. For the study at large: The origin of the acute and convalescent COVID-19 samples was the United States, Italy and Spain. Sources were T cells, B-cell-depleted T cells, or PBMCs; the material itself was cDNA or gDNA.

Germline V lookup: CDR1 SGHVS, CDR2 FQNEAQ. The length of the CDR3 is 14 residues. The germline V and J ends were trimmed by 0 bases and 3 bases, with 6 bases remaining between them. In the source study's methods: Nucleated cell counts were estimated from reference gene primer amplification. Repertoires were generated with immunoSEQ multiplex PCR, while TCRdb's copy carries only in-frame clones and drops some. That table supplies the V and J calls and clone size; D and trimming were determined from the DNA. The table records 210,000 or so clones, under 95% of them present only once. The TCR sequence derives from a young man with acute or convalescent COVID-19. Sequenced: peripheral blood. V usage is TRBV7-8 and J usage is TRBJ1-3; a possible D gene is TRBD1 (5 bases). The CDR3 DNA follows: TGTGCCAGCAGCTTAGCCGGGGGTGGAAACACCATATATTTT. Translation gives CASSLAGGGNTIYF.